One T cell receptor (beta chain) is described in this entry. The data originate from a study of blood T cell repertoires in COVID-19. Study at large: PBMCs, B-cell-depleted T cells, or T cells were the source of the cDNA or gDNA that made up the material.

Original handling: Reference gene primer amplification yielded estimated nucleated cell counts. Clones were read by immunoSEQ multiplex PCR, and TCRdb kept only the in-frame ones, dropping some. That table gives V, J and clone size, and the DNA gave D and trimming. Here the sample spans some 20,000 clones, roughly 86% being singletons. The sample was peripheral blood. The receptor was derived from a man between 65 and 85 years old with acute or convalescent COVID-19.

The DNA of the CDR3 is TGTGCCAGCAGCTCGGGACAGGGGACTGAAGCTTTCTTT. Its translation is CASSSGQGTEAFF. The rearrangement links TRBV6-6 to TRBJ1-1, with 10 positions matching TRBD1. Germline CDR1 and CDR2: MNHNY and SVGAGI (reference sequence). J gave up 5 bases and V 6 bases, and 3 bases lay outside the gene matches. CDR3 length equals 13 residues.